Listed below are T cell receptor beta chains from one sample, sequenced in a study of blood T cell repertoires in COVID-19. Assay: immunoSEQ multiplex PCR; the TCRdb copy retains only in-frame clones and omits some. The table lists tens of thousands of clones, over 80% of them singletons. Material for sequencing was peripheral blood. These receptor sequences come from a human donor in a cohort sampled during active COVID-19. The CDR3 runs from the conserved cysteine through the conserved F or W. The order of the fields is D gene, clone size, V gene, CDR3 length, J gene, CDR3 protein, CDR3 DNA. The D gene is left open where the match is weak. Rows may omit the clone size; those that give it use once, few, many or a size class.

TRBD1,once,TRBV5-5,14,TRBJ1-1,CASSFRDSGTEAFF,TGTGCCAGCAGCTTCCGGGACAGTGGCACTGAAGCTTTCTTT
NA,NA,TRBV6-5,15,TRBJ2-3,CASSTQTNLKDTQYF,TGTGCCAGCTCAACCCAGACTAACCTCAAAGATACGCAGTATTTT
NA,NA,TRBV10-3,13,TRBJ2-7,CAILVTAGYEQYF,TGTGCCATCCTCGTGACAGCGGGTTACGAGCAGTACTTC
TRBD2,NA,TRBV10-1,17,TRBJ2-5,CASSESGLAGGRGTQYF,TGCGCCAGCAGTGAGTCAGGGCTAGCGGGGGGCCGCGGGACCCAGTACTTC
NA,NA,TRBV5-1,16,TRBJ1-2,CASSLSPSGANYGYTF,TGCGCCAGCAGCTTGAGTCCAAGCGGGGCTAACTATGGCTACACCTTC
TRBD1,NA,TRBV5-4,15,TRBJ2-3,CASSPGTASTDTQYF,TGTGCCAGCAGCCCCGGGACAGCTAGCACAGATACGCAGTATTTT
TRBD1,NA,TRBV27,14,TRBJ2-1,CASRRQGILNEQFF,TGTGCCAGCAGGAGACAGGGGATTTTGAATGAGCAGTTCTTC
NA,once,TRBV18,18,TRBJ1-1,CASSPRLTSGGGNTEAFF,TGTGCCAGCTCACCACGACTCACGTCGGGGGGCGGGAACACTGAAGCTTTCTTT
NA,NA,TRBV24-1,14,TRBJ1-5,CATSAAGNNQPQHF,TGTGCCACCAGCGCAGCGGGGAACAATCAGCCCCAGCATTTT
TRBD2,NA,TRBV7-3,18,TRBJ2-7,CASTQGTSGRASLYEQYF,TGTGCCAGCACTCAAGGGACTAGCGGGAGGGCTTCTCTGTACGAGCAGTACTTC
NA,NA,TRBV11-2,15,TRBJ1-2,CASSSGTSINYGYTF,TGTGCCAGCAGCAGCGGGACATCGATTAACTATGGCTACACCTTC
TRBD2,NA,TRBV25-1,18,TRBJ2-2,CASSGRLAGSWGDGELFF,TGTGCCAGCAGTGGCCGACTAGCGGGCTCTTGGGGAGACGGGGAGCTGTTTTTT
TRBD2,NA,TRBV5-1,15,TRBJ2-5,CASSLALAGGETQYF,TGCGCCAGCAGCTTGGCACTAGCGGGGGGAGAGACCCAGTACTTC
TRBD1,NA,TRBV7-8,14,TRBJ1-5,CASSGDRRNQPQHF,TGTGCCAGCAGCGGGGACAGGCGCAATCAGCCCCAGCATTTT
NA,NA,TRBV4-1,19,TRBJ1-4,CASSQEWTKLINPNEKLFF,TGCGCCAGCAGCCAAGAGTGGACAAAACTAATCAACCCTAATGAAAAACTGTTTTTT
NA,few,TRBV12-3/TRBV12-4,12,TRBJ2-7,CASSLEGVEQYF,TGTGCCAGCAGTTTAGAAGGGGTGGAGCAGTACTTC
NA,NA,TRBV11-3,13,TRBJ2-2,CASSLVRATQLFF,TGTGCCAGCAGCTTAGTGAGGGCTACACAGCTGTTTTTT
NA,NA,TRBV6-2/TRBV6-3,13,TRBJ2-7,CASSPWDTYEQYF,TGTGCCAGCAGTCCCTGGGACACCTACGAGCAGTACTTC
NA,NA,TRBV21-1,18,TRBJ2-2,CASSKVSAAAGNTGELFF,TGTGCCAGCAGCAAAGTGAGTGCGGCAGCCGGGAACACCGGGGAGCTGTTTTTT
NA,NA,TRBV4-1,16,TRBJ1-1,CASSQEITRTTLEAFF,TGCGCCAGCAGCCAAGAGATTACCCGCACTACCCTTGAAGCTTTCTTT
NA,NA,TRBV3-1/TRBV3-2,14,TRBJ1-4,CASSQAMGGEKLFF,TGTGCCAGCAGCCAAGCCATGGGAGGGGAAAAACTGTTTTTT
NA,NA,TRBV30,13,TRBJ1-5,CAWSTSGPGTQHF,TGTGCCTGGAGTACATCAGGCCCAGGAACCCAGCATTTT
TRBD2,NA,TRBV19,17,TRBJ2-7,CASSPPYASGSGNEQYF,TGTGCCAGTAGTCCTCCTTATGCTAGCGGGAGTGGCAACGAGCAGTACTTC
NA,NA,TRBV6-5,13,TRBJ2-7,CASGFRGGDEQYF,TGTGCCAGCGGGTTCAGGGGTGGCGACGAGCAGTACTTC
NA,NA,TRBV29-1,14,TRBJ1-1,CSVTRGGGGTEAFF,TGCAGCGTGACTCGCGGGGGAGGTGGTACTGAAGCTTTCTTT
TRBD1,NA,TRBV30,15,TRBJ2-5,CAWSVDRGGQETQYF,TGTGCCTGGAGTGTGGACAGGGGTGGGCAAGAGACCCAGTACTTC
TRBD2,NA,TRBV27,13,TRBJ2-1,CASAYWEGNEQFF,TGTGCCAGCGCCTACTGGGAGGGCAATGAGCAGTTCTTC